These 28 T cell receptor beta chains originate from one sample sequenced in a study of T cell responses to AZD1222 COVID-19 vaccine. Assay: immunoSEQ multiplex PCR; the TCRdb copy retains only in-frame clones and omits some. The sample shows tens of thousands of clones, 80% of them seen only once. The sample consisted of peripheral blood, taken 28 days after the second dose of the MenACWY control vaccine. Receptors were obtained from an adult who received the MenACWY meningococcal vaccine as a control.

The chain is built from TRBV10-1 and TRBJ1-1; D is undetermined. The CDR3 totals 13 residues. Germline CDR1 and CDR2: WNHNN and SYGVQD (reference sequence). V lost 0 bases and J lost 8, with 10 bases in between. The CDR3 region has the DNA TGCGCCAGCAGTGAGTCGACTCCCGGGGAAGCTTTCTTT. Translating it yields CASSESTPGEAFF.

The V call is TRBV5-4, the J call TRBJ2-2; 9 nucleotides match TRBD2. V lost 2 bases and J lost 7; bases outside the gene matches: 9. The germline gives CDR1 SGHNT, CDR2 YYREEE (reference sequence). The CDR3 sequence is 16 residues long. The CDR3 here is CASSLRVAGVGGELFF. The CDR3 DNA is TGTGCCAGCAGCTTAAGGGTAGCGGGAGTTGGCGGGGAGCTGTTTTTT.

The V gene is TRBV24-1, the J gene TRBJ2-1; possibly TRBD1 or TRBD2 for D (5 bases each). V was clipped by 3 bases and J by 2 bases, with 13 bases between them. This CDR3 spans 16 amino acids. Germline V gene lookup returns CDR1 KGHDR and CDR2 SFDVKD. In nucleotides, the CDR3 is TGTGCCACCAGTGATGGGACCCCGGGGCCCTACAATGAGCAGTTCTTC. It specifies CATSDGTPGPYNEQFF.

CDR3: CASSLQGWLNTIYF. The CDR3 DNA reads TGTGCCAGCAGCTTACAGGGCTGGTTGAACACCATATATTTT. V is TRBV7-8 and J is TRBJ1-3; tentatively, D is TRBD1 (5 bases). The CDR3 spans 14 residues. Per germline, CDR1 SGHVS and CDR2 FQNEAQ. V lost 2 bases to trimming and J lost 7 bases, with 12 bases between them.

The chain links TRBV7-6 to TRBJ1-1, with D possibly being TRBD1 (5 bases). The CDR3 has 12 residues. Looked up from germline, CDR1 is SGHVS and CDR2 is FNYEAQ. With 5 bases removed from V and 8 bases from J, the gap between germline ends came to 12 bases. CDR3 in amino acids: CASSDNRREAFF. CDR3 nucleotides: TGTGCCAGCAGCGATAACAGGAGGGAAGCTTTCTTT.

The chain joins TRBV28 to TRBJ2-2; maybe TRBD1 (6 bases). The CDR3 has 17 residues. Trimming took 1 base from V and 3 from J, leaving 15 bases between them. Germline V gene sequence: CDR1 MDHEN, CDR2 SYDVKM. The CDR3 is CASSLLGGRAHTGELFF. Written as DNA, the CDR3 is TGTGCCAGCAGTTTATTAGGGGGACGTGCCCACACCGGGGAGCTGTTTTTT.

The rearrangement uses TRBV9 and TRBJ2-1; D perhaps matches TRBD2 (5 bases). Germline V gives CDR1 SGDLS, CDR2 YYNGEE. CDR3 length equals 15 residues. V was clipped by 3 bases and J by 1 base, with 11 bases between them. The chain's CDR3 is CASSASGTSYNEQFF. The CDR3 DNA is TGTGCCAGCAGCGCCAGCGGTACATCCTACAATGAGCAGTTCTTC.

This clone has just one count. The chain carries TRBV10-3 and TRBJ1-1; D possibly corresponds to TRBD1 (6 bases). The germline gives CDR1 ENHRY, CDR2 SYGVKD. The CDR3 sequence is 18 residues long. The V and J ends lost 10 bases and 0 bases respectively, with 27 bases between them. Here the CDR3 reads CATAGGKTGSLMNTEAFF. CDR3 DNA: TGTGCCACCGCCGGGGGGAAAACAGGGTCGCTTATGAACACTGAAGCTTTCTTT.

The chain links TRBV9 to TRBJ1-2; D might be TRBD1 (6 bases). The CDR3 is made up of 12 amino acids. V was shortened by 4 bases and J by 9 bases, with 13 bases between the two germline ends. CDR1 and CDR2 from the germline V gene are SGDLS and YYNGEE. The CDR3 nucleotides read TGTGCCAGCAGCTTGGACAGCCGGCGCTACACCTTC. Protein: CASSLDSRRYTF.

This clone occurred a few times. The rearrangement links TRBV5-1 to TRBJ1-6; 7 bases fit TRBD1. Germline CDR1 reads SGHRS; CDR2 reads YFSETQ. V lost 0 bases to trimming and J lost 9 bases; unmatched junction nucleotides: 6. The CDR3 has 15 residues. CDR3 sequence reads: CASSLDGQDGSPLHF. CDR3 in DNA: TGCGCCAGCAGCTTGGATGGACAGGACGGTTCACCCCTCCACTTT.

The V call is TRBV19, the J call TRBJ1-2; D unresolved. Germline V gene data show CDR1 as LNHDA and CDR2 as SQIVND (reference sequence). Trimming took 8 bases from V and 4 from J, leaving 11 bases between them. This CDR3 is 12 amino acids long. Here the CDR3 DNA reads TGTGCCAGTGGGGTCAGACTCTATGGCTACACCTTC. Amino acid sequence: CASGVRLYGYTF.

The chain employs TRBV28 and TRBJ1-2; no firm D call. V shed 8 bases and J shed 2 bases, with 6 bases lying between them. The CDR3 is 11 amino acids. Germline values: CDR1 MDHEN, CDR2 SYDVKM. CDR3 region: CASGQNYGYTF. The CDR3 coding sequence is TGTGCCAGCGGGCAGAACTATGGCTACACCTTC.

This clone occurred a few times. V is TRBV6-6 and J is TRBJ1-2; 8 positions agree with TRBD1. The CDR3 consists of 15 residues. The ends lost 6 bases at V and 2 bases at J; junction bases unmatched: 8. Germline V lookup: CDR1 MNHNY, CDR2 SVGAGI (reference sequence). CDR3 sequence reads: CASSPGQGGNYGYTF. CDR3 nucleotide sequence: TGTGCCAGCAGCCCTGGACAGGGTGGGAACTATGGCTACACCTTC.

This clone was found once. The J gene is TRBJ1-1, the V gene TRBV5-1; 10 bases agree with TRBD1. The germline CDR1 and CDR2 sequences are SGHRS and YFSETQ. Trimming at V came to 4 bases and at J to 11 bases, leaving 14 bases not matched to a gene. The CDR3 spans 15 residues. CDR3: CASSRGTGVSVEAFF. CDR3 in DNA: TGCGCCAGCAGCCGAGGGACAGGGGTATCCGTGGAGGCTTTCTTT.

For this clone: This CDR3 is also generated by other DNA sequences in the sample. This chain uses TRBV3-1 (or the pseudogene TRBV3-2) with TRBJ1-2; D not resolved. The ends were cut back, 1 base at V and 9 bases at J, with 9 bases in the middle. Per germline, CDR1 LGHDT and CDR2 YNNKEL (reference sequence). The CDR3 spans 12 residues. The CDR3 region has the DNA TGTGCCAGCAGCCAAGGCCGGCCGAGCTACACCTTC. Translating gives CASSQGRPSYTF.

This chain connects TRBV18 to TRBJ2-5; D gene uncertain. Germline lookup yields CDR1 KGHSH and CDR2 LQKENI. V lost 3 bases and J 4 bases, leaving 12 bases between the germline ends. This CDR3 region has 14 residues. The CDR3 protein is CASSPDPPGETQYF. For the CDR3, the DNA is TGTGCCAGCTCACCCGACCCCCCGGGAGAGACCCAGTACTTC.

This clone occurred a few times. This sequence joins TRBV4-1 and TRBJ1-1; D gene unclear. Between the trimmed V and J ends, which lost 4 bases and 5 bases, there was a span of 20 bases. Germline V gene sequence: CDR1 MGHRA, CDR2 YSYEKL. The CDR3 loop spans 16 amino acids. As DNA, the CDR3 is TGCGCCAGCAGCCCCTTATCCACTATGAGGAATACTGAAGCTTTCTTT. Translating gives CASSPLSTMRNTEAFF.

A single count supports this clone. The V gene is TRBV3-1 (or the pseudogene TRBV3-2), the J gene TRBJ2-7, with D maybe TRBD2 (6 bases). Germline assignment: CDR1 LGHDT and CDR2 YNNKEL (reference sequence). The CDR3 is 13 residues long. Trimming stripped 4 bases from V and 1 base from J, with 8 bases between. CDR3 nucleotide sequence: TGTGCCAGCAGCCTGGGGACTTCCTACGAGCAGTACTTC. This sequence encodes CASSLGTSYEQYF.

The chain employs TRBV14 and TRBJ2-3; the D is unclear. This CDR3 is built from 15 residues. Germline V gives CDR1 SGHDN, CDR2 FVKESK. Between the trimmed V and J ends, which lost 4 bases and 3 bases, there was a span of 14 bases. CDR3 coding DNA: TGTGCCAGCAGCCTCGGACCGGATTGGACAGATACGCAGTATTTT. This sequence encodes CASSLGPDWTDTQYF.

The genes are TRBV27 and TRBJ1-1, with D unresolved. The V gene's germline CDR1 is MNHEY and CDR2 SMNVEV (reference sequence). This CDR3 contains 13 residues. V lost 3 bases and J 1 base, leaving 6 bases between the germline ends. CDR3 DNA: TGTGCCAGCAGTTTTGAGGAGAACACTGAAGCTTTCTTT. As protein: CASSFEENTEAFF.

The gene calls are TRBV9 and TRBJ1-5, with D perhaps TRBD1 (6 bases). The CDR3 totals 15 residues. V lost 5 bases and J lost 6, with 18 bases in between. The germline CDR1 and CDR2 sequences are SGDLS and YYNGEE. CDR3 sequence (DNA): TGTGCCAGCAGTGCTGAAGGGACACCCGGTCAGCCCCAGCATTTT. This translates into CASSAEGTPGQPQHF.

The rearrangement links TRBV5-1 to TRBJ2-1; D may be TRBD1 or TRBD2 (5 bases each). The CDR3 has 12 residues. Germline loops: CDR1 SGHRS, CDR2 YFSETQ. V dropped 2 bases and J dropped 8 bases, with 8 bases sitting between them. The CDR3 loop reads CASSFRDHEQFF. The CDR3 DNA sequence: TGCGCCAGCAGCTTCAGGGACCATGAGCAGTTCTTC.

The chain links TRBV15 to TRBJ1-2; TRBD1 is a possible D gene (5 bases). This CDR3 region has 15 residues. Germline V CDR1 and CDR2: LNHNV, YYDKDF (reference sequence). Trimming left V 3 bases short and J 0 bases short, with 11 bases between. CDR3 region: CATSRYRTSNYGYTF. The CDR3 DNA sequence: TGTGCCACCAGCAGGTATCGGACATCTAACTATGGCTACACCTTC.

DNA for the CDR3: TGTGCCTGGAGTCCCGGGACAGCTAGCAATCAGCCCCAGCATTTT. It encodes CAWSPGTASNQPQHF. The V gene is TRBV30, the J gene TRBJ1-5; TRBD1 agrees at 7 bases. The CDR3 runs to 15 residues. Germline values: CDR1 GTSNPN, CDR2 SVGIG (reference sequence). The J segment lost 0 bases and the V segment lost 2 bases, leaving 4 bases of the junction unmatched.

J is TRBJ2-7 and V is TRBV27; D is undetermined. Looked up from germline, CDR1 is MNHEY and CDR2 is SMNVEV (reference sequence). V was shortened by 4 bases and J by 5 bases, with 15 bases between the two germline ends. CDR3 size: 14 residues. The DNA of the CDR3 is TGTGCCAGCAGTTGGGCATTGGTTGGGGACGAGCAGTACGTC. Protein sequence: CASSWALVGDEQYV.

The chain employs TRBV5-4 and TRBJ2-7, with 11 nucleotides matching TRBD2. V gave up 0 bases and J gave up 2 bases; unmatched junction bases: 1. The CDR3 consists of 15 residues. From germline, CDR1 is SGHNT and CDR2 YYREEE (reference sequence). CDR3 residues: CASSLGLAGTYEQYF. For the CDR3, the DNA is TGTGCCAGCAGCTTGGGACTAGCGGGAACCTACGAGCAGTACTTC.

This clone has a single count. CDR3 amino acids: CATRDRGRLYEQYF. The CDR3 bases are TGTGCCACCAGAGACAGGGGACGCCTCTACGAGCAGTACTTC. The chain uses TRBV6-5 and TRBJ2-7; 8 positions agree with TRBD1. CDR3 length: 14 residues. CDR1 MNHEY and CDR2 SVGAGI come from the germline V gene. V shed 10 bases and J 3 bases; nucleotides not matched to a gene: 11.

The chain carries TRBV7-9 and TRBJ2-2; D might be TRBD2 (6 bases). Germline V gene lookup returns CDR1 SEHNR and CDR2 FQNEAQ (reference sequence). The V end was cut by 2 bases, the J end by 4 bases, with 8 bases between. The CDR3 runs 14 residues. As DNA, the CDR3 is TGTGCCAGCAGCTTAAGGGAGGTCACCGGGGAGCTGTTTTTT. As protein: CASSLREVTGELFF.